Below, 3 T cell receptor beta chains from the same sample are listed, as sequenced in a study of molecular identifiers for immune sequencing clone quantification. TCRdb passed the PCR reads through MiXCR, listing each CDR3 protein once. Counted here are approximately 500,000 distinct CDR3 sequences, about 21% occurring once; the ten biggest clones make up about 0.84%. The sequenced sample consisted of naive CD8+ T cells from blood, with Jurkat cell RNA spiked in. Described subset: FACS-sorted CD8+CD4-CCR7+CD45RA+ naive T cells. These TCRs come from a human donor in good health. Some libraries in this study had Jurkat cell RNA spiked in.

Worth noting for this clonotype: Germline and junction disagree at one end, which may indicate a read error. The chain employs TRBV6-5 and TRBJ2-7, with 7 bases lining up with TRBD1. The CDR3 sequence is 16 residues long. The germline V gene has CDR1 MNHEY and CDR2 SVGAGI. The CDR3 sequence: CASNYSTGTVTYEQYF. CDR3 nucleotide sequence: TGTGCCAGCAATTACTCAACCGGGACAGTCACCTACGAGCAGTACTTC.

This chain uses TRBV7-9 with TRBJ2-7; possible D gene TRBD2, 5 bases. The CDR3 covers 16 residues. The germline V gene encodes CDR1 SEHNR and CDR2 FQNEAQ (reference sequence). V shed 4 bases and J shed 0 bases, with 16 bases lying between them. For the CDR3, the DNA is TGTGCCAGCAGCTCCATGGGAAAGGGAGACTCCTACGAGCAGTACTTC. Its protein product is CASSSMGKGDSYEQYF.

This clonotype has a count of ten or more. The chain carries TRBV27 and TRBJ1-5; D remains unclear. The length of the CDR3 is 13 residues. V was clipped by 5 bases and J by 7 bases, with 12 bases between them. CDR1 is MNHEY and CDR2 is SMNVEV in the germline V gene (reference sequence). CDR3 loop: CASSPRSGQPQHF. In DNA, the CDR3 is TGTGCCAGCAGTCCCCGATCGGGCCAGCCCCAGCATTTT.